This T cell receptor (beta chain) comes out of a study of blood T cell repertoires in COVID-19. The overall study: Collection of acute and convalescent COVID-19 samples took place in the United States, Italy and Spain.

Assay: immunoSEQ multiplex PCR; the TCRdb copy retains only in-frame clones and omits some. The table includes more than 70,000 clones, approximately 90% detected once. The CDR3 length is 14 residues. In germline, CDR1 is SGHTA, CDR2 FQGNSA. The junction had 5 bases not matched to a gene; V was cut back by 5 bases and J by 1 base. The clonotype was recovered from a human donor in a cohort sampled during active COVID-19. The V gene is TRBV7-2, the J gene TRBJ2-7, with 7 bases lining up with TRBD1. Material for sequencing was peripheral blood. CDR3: CASSPQGVSYEQYF. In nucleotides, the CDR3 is TGTGCCAGCAGCCCCCAGGGGGTGTCCTACGAGCAGTACTTC.